A single sample is the source of the 20 T cell receptor beta chains below, sequenced in a study of blood T cell repertoires in COVID-19. Assay: immunoSEQ multiplex PCR; the TCRdb copy retains only in-frame clones and omits some. The sample has 110,000 or so clones, around four fifths seen once. The sequenced sample was peripheral blood. These TCRs come from an older woman with acute or convalescent COVID-19.

The table lists this clone with a few counts. DNA for the CDR3: TGTGCCAGCAGTTACCCTCTTGGGGGGGGCCGTGGCTACACCTTC. Protein product: CASSYPLGGGRGYTF. The rearrangement links TRBV28 to TRBJ1-2; possible D gene TRBD1, 6 bases. The V and J ends lost 4 bases and 7 bases respectively, with 19 bases between them. This CDR3 is 15 amino acids long. Germline values: CDR1 MDHEN, CDR2 SYDVKM.

The rearrangement links TRBV7-2 to TRBJ2-7; D is possibly TRBD2 (5 bases). V was clipped by 5 bases and J by 6 bases, with 11 bases between them. This CDR3 comprises 12 residues. Germline V gene lookup returns CDR1 SGHTA and CDR2 FQGNSA. The CDR3 DNA is TGTGCCAGCAGCCCCATTGGAGGCGAGCAGTACTTC. It codes for CASSPIGGEQYF.

The V call is TRBV11-2, the J call TRBJ2-7, with TRBD1 matching over 7 bases. The CDR3 totals 14 residues. Germline V lookup: CDR1 SGHAT, CDR2 FQNNGV. J gave up 3 bases and V 3 bases, and 5 bases lay outside the gene matches. The CDR3 loop reads CASSFGPGGYEQYF. The CDR3 coding sequence is TGTGCCAGCAGCTTCGGACCAGGGGGCTACGAGCAGTACTTC.

The V gene is TRBV19, the J gene TRBJ1-5, with 7 bases that match TRBD1. V was pared by 5 bases and J by 5 bases, with 9 bases of the junction left unmatched. Germline V gene sequence: CDR1 LNHDA, CDR2 SQIVND (reference sequence). CDR3 length: 15 residues. CDR3 in DNA: TGTGCCAGTAGTTACGCGGGACAGTACTATCAGCCCCAGCATTTT. Its protein product is CASSYAGQYYQPQHF.

The chain combines TRBV27 with TRBJ2-6; D possibly corresponds to TRBD1 (5 bases). Looked up from germline, CDR1 is MNHEY and CDR2 is SMNVEV (reference sequence). CDR3 length equals 15 residues. The V end was cut by 6 bases, the J end by 5 bases, with 14 bases between. The CDR3 sequence is CASRLQGSRANVLTF. The DNA of the CDR3 is TGTGCCAGCAGACTTCAGGGTAGTAGGGCCAACGTCCTGACTTTC.

The chain combines TRBV19 with TRBJ1-3, with 7 bases matching TRBD1. Germline V gives CDR1 LNHDA, CDR2 SQIVND (reference sequence). V lost 6 bases and J lost 8; bases outside the gene matches: 7. The CDR3 has 13 amino acids. The DNA for the CDR3 is TGTGCCAGTAGCGTCCGGGACAGAGACACCATATATTTT. Residues: CASSVRDRDTIYF.

The chain employs TRBV7-9 and TRBJ2-7, with TRBD1 matching 7 bases. With V trimmed by 4 bases and J by 9 bases, 3 bases remained unmatched. This CDR3 is 11 amino acids long. Germline values: CDR1 SEHNR, CDR2 FQNEAQ (reference sequence). The CDR3 loop is CASSSGQMQYF. DNA of the CDR3: TGTGCCAGCAGCTCGGGACAGATGCAGTACTTC. Using reference TRBV7-9 and TRBJ2-7 for the parts outside the CDR3, the full variable domain is DTGVSQNPRHKITKRGQNVTFRCDPISEHNRLYWYRQTLGQGPEFLTYFQNEAQLEKSRLLSDRFSAERPKGSFSTLEIQRTEQGDSAMYLCASSSGQMQYFGPGTRLTVT.

V and J are TRBV2 and TRBJ2-1, with 11 bases that match TRBD2. With V trimmed by 6 bases and J by 4 bases, 5 bases remained unmatched. Germline values: CDR1 SNHLY, CDR2 FYNNEI. CDR3 length: 15 residues. The CDR3 bases are TGTGCCAGCAGAGTAGCGGGGGGGCTTTACAATGAGCAGTTCTTC. Its translation is CASRVAGGLYNEQFF.

The chain combines TRBV3-1 (or the pseudogene TRBV3-2) with TRBJ2-7, with TRBD2 matching 7 bases. Per germline, CDR1 LGHDT and CDR2 YNNKEL (reference sequence). This CDR3 region has 17 residues. V trimming: 0 bases; J trimming: 1 base; junction bases outside the gene matches: 9. Written as DNA, the CDR3 is TGTGCCAGCAGCCAAGAATCCCGGGACTACTTTTCCTACGAGCAGTACTTC. Encoded protein: CASSQESRDYFSYEQYF.

The chain has TRBV9 and TRBJ2-7; D ambiguous. CDR3 length: 11 amino acids. CDR1 SGDLS and CDR2 YYNGEE come from the germline V gene. Trimming removed 3 bases at V and 5 bases at J, with 6 bases between. In nucleotides, the CDR3 is TGTGCCAGCAGCGACCTAAACGAGCAGTACTTC. Amino acid sequence: CASSDLNEQYF. Variable domain in full (rest from reference TRBV9 and TRBJ2-7): DSGVTQTPKHLITATGQRVTLRCSPRSGDLSVYWYQQSLDQGLQFLIQYYNGEERAKGNILERFSAQQFPDLHSELNLSSLELGDSALYFCASSDLNEQYFGPGTRLTVT.

The rearrangement joins TRBV5-5 to TRBJ2-3; 8 bases map to TRBD1. Germline CDR1 and CDR2: SGHKS and YYEKEE (reference sequence). V was clipped by 2 bases and J by 0 bases; unmatched bases: 2. This CDR3 comprises 15 residues. The CDR3 DNA is TGTGCCAGCAGCTTCTGGGACAGGAGCACAGATACGCAGTATTTT. Translating gives CASSFWDRSTDTQYF.

This chain connects TRBV6-5 to TRBJ2-7; the D gene is possibly TRBD1 (6 bases). Looked up from germline, CDR1 is MNHEY and CDR2 is SVGAGI. The V gene lost 0 bases and the J gene lost 7 bases, with 19 bases spanning the gap. The CDR3 has 16 amino acids. CDR3 amino acids: CASSYSASRGRSEQYF. The CDR3 region has the DNA TGTGCCAGCAGTTACTCGGCTTCCAGGGGAAGGAGTGAGCAGTACTTC.

The rearrangement uses TRBV19 and TRBJ1-4; possible D gene TRBD1, 5 bases. Germline CDR1 and CDR2: LNHDA and SQIVND (reference sequence). The V and J ends lost 3 bases and 4 bases respectively, with 12 bases between them. The CDR3 runs 15 residues. The CDR3 nucleotides are TGTGCCAGTAGTATCGACAGACTAGGTAATGAAAAACTGTTTTTT. Translation gives CASSIDRLGNEKLFF. Looking up the rest from reference TRBV19 and TRBJ1-4 gives the full variable domain: DGGITQSPKYLFRKEGQNVTLSCEQNLNHDAMYWYRQDPGQGLRLIYYSQIVNDFQKGDIAEGYSVSREKKESFPLTVTSAQKNPTAFYLCASSIDRLGNEKLFFGSGTQLSVL.

This clone was observed once. The chain combines TRBV5-1 with TRBJ1-5; D possibly corresponds to TRBD1 (6 bases). The CDR3 runs to 13 residues. CDR1 is SGHRS and CDR2 is YFSETQ in the germline V gene. Trimming removed 4 bases from V and 8 bases from J, with 13 bases in between. For the CDR3, the DNA is TGCGCCAGCAGCCAAACAGGGAGGGAGCCCCAGCATTTT. Translated, it gives CASSQTGREPQHF.

V is TRBV28 and J is TRBJ2-7; D is ambiguous. The CDR3 extends over 13 amino acids. Germline V gives CDR1 MDHEN, CDR2 SYDVKM. V was pared by 3 bases and J by 3 bases, with 9 bases between. The CDR3 spells CASSFKQNYEQYF. For the CDR3, the DNA is TGTGCCAGCAGTTTTAAACAGAACTACGAGCAGTACTTC.

The chain employs TRBV9 and TRBJ2-7, with D possibly TRBD2 on 6 matching bases. The CDR3 is 13 residues long. V was pared by 4 bases and J by 6 bases, with 14 bases between. In germline, CDR1 is SGDLS, CDR2 YYNGEE. The CDR3 DNA follows: TGTGCCAGCAGCTTACTCGGGAGTGGCGAGCAGTACTTC. This encodes CASSLLGSGEQYF.

The gene calls are TRBV30 and TRBJ1-4; D might be TRBD1 (5 bases). The CDR3 loop spans 15 amino acids. Trimming removed 2 bases from V and 1 base from J, with 11 bases in between. Germline CDR1 is GTSNPN and CDR2 is SVGIG (reference sequence). CDR3 residues: CAWSTPGKTNEKLFF. The CDR3 region has the DNA TGTGCCTGGAGTACCCCAGGGAAAACTAATGAAAAACTGTTTTTT. Combining the CDR3 with reference TRBV30 and TRBJ1-4 gives the whole variable domain SQTIHQWPATLVQPVGSPLSLECTVEGTSNPNLYWYRQAAGRGLQLLFYSVGIGQISSEVPQNLSASRPQDRQFILSSKKLLLSDSGFYLCAWSTPGKTNEKLFFGSGTQLSVL.

The chain carries TRBV29-1 and TRBJ2-4; 7 bases are shared with TRBD1. The trim removed 3 bases at V and 7 bases at J, leaving 0 bases unmatched. Germline V gives CDR1 SQVTM, CDR2 ANQGSEA. The CDR3 has 11 residues. This CDR3 is CSVDRGNIQYF. CDR3 nucleotides: TGCAGCGTTGACAGGGGGAACATTCAGTACTTC.

The chain carries TRBV9 and TRBJ1-3; D is unresolved. With 2 bases removed from V and 0 bases from J, the gap between germline ends came to 6 bases. The length of the CDR3 is 14 residues. Germline assignment: CDR1 SGDLS and CDR2 YYNGEE. The CDR3 loop reads CASSVWASGNTIYF. CDR3 bases: TGTGCCAGCAGCGTCTGGGCCTCTGGAAACACCATATATTTT.

The rearrangement links TRBV4-3 to TRBJ2-7; D is uncertain. Germline-derived CDR1 and CDR2 are LGHNA and YSLEER. The CDR3 runs to 13 residues. V lost 1 base and J 2 bases, leaving 6 bases between the germline ends. The CDR3, as DNA: TGCGCCAGCAGCCAAGGCGGTACCTACGAGCAGTACTTC. Translating it yields CASSQGGTYEQYF.